The text below deals with one T cell receptor beta chain. These data originate in a study of blood T cell repertoires in COVID-19. As handled by the study authors: Amplifying reference gene primers gave estimates of nucleated cell counts. TCRdb's table, derived via immunoSEQ multiplex PCR, lists solely in-frame clones and lacks some. From that table come the V and J calls and clone size; the DNA was used to work out D and trimming. The table records just under 35,000 clones, approximately 91% of them present only once. The clonotype originates from a man in his sixties with active or convalescent COVID-19. Material: peripheral blood.

CDR3 DNA sequence: TGTGCCAGCAGCCCACTTACAAACAGGGGGCGCGACTATGGCTACACCTTC. Protein sequence: CASSPLTNRGRDYGYTF. V and J are TRBV14 and TRBJ1-2, with 9 bases that match TRBD1. From germline, CDR1 is SGHDN and CDR2 FVKESK. The CDR3 has 17 residues. After removal of 4 bases from V and 3 bases from J, the junction contained 12 bases not matched to a gene. Looking up the rest from reference TRBV14 and TRBJ1-2 gives the full variable domain: EAGVTQFPSHSVIEKGQTVTLRCDPISGHDNLYWYRRVMGKEIKFLLHFVKESKQDESGMPNNRFLAERTGGTYSTLKVQPAELEDSGVYFCASSPLTNRGRDYGYTFGSGTRLTVV.